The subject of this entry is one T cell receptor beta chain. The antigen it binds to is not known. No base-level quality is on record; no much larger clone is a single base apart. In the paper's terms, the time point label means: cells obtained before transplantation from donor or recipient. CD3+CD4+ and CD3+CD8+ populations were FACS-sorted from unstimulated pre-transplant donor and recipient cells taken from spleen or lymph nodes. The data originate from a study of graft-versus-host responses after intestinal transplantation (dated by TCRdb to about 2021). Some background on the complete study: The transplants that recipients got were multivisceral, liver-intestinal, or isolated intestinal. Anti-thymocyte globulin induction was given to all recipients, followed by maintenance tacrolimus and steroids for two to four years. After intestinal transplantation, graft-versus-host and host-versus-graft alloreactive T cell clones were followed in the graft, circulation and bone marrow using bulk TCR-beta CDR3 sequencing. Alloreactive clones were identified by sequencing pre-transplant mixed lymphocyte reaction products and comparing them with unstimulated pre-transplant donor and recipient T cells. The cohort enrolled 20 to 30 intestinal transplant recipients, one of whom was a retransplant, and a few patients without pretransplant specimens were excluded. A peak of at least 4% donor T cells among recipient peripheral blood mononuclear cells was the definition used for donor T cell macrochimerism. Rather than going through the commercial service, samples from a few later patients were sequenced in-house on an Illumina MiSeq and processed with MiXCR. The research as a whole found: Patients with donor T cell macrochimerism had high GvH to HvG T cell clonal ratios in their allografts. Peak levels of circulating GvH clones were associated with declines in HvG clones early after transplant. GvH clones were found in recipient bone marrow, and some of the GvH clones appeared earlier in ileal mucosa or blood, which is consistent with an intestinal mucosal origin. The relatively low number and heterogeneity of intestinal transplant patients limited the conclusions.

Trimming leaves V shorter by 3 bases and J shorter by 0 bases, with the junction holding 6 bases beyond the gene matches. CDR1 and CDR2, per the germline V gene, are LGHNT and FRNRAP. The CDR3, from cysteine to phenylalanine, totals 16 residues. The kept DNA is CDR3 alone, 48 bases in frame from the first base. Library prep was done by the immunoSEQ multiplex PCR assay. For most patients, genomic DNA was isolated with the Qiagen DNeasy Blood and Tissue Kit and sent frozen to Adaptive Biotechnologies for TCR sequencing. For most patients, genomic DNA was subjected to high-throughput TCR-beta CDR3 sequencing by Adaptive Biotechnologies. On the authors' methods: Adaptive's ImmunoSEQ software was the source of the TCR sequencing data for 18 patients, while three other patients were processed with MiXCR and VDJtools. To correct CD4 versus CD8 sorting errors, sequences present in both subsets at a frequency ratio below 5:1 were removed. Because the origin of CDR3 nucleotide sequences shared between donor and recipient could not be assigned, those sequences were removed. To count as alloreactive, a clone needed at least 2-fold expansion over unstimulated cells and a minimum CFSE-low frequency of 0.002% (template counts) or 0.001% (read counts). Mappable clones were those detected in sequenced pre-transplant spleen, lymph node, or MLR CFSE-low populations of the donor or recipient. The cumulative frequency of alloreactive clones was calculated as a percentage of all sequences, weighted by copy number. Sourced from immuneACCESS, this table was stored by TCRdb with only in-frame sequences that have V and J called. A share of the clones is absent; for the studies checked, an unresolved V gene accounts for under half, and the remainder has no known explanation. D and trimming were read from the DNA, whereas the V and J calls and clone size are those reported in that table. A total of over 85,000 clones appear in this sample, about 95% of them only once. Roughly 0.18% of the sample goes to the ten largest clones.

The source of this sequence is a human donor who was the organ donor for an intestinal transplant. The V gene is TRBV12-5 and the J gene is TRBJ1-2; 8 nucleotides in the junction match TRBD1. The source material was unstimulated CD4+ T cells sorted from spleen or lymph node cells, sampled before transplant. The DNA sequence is TGTGCTAGTGGTTTCTCCGGGACAGGACCTAACTATGGCTACACCTTC. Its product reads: CASGFSGTGPNYGYTF.